This section outlines one TCR beta chain sequence together with its context. The V gene end was trimmed by 4 bases and the J gene end by 6 bases; junction bases not matched to a gene: 7. The CDR3 covers 14 residues. CDR1 is KGHSH, CDR2 LQKENI, per germline. The data belong to a study of blood T cell repertoires in COVID-19. The assay was immunoSEQ multiplex PCR, and TCRdb's table has in-frame clones only and misses some. The sample consists of some 170,000 clones, approximately 80% of them appearing once. The sequence derives from a man aged 55 to 70 with acute or convalescent COVID-19. The V gene is TRBV18, the J gene TRBJ2-7; 9 bases are shared with TRBD1. Sample: peripheral blood. The CDR3 coding sequence is TGTGCCAGCTCACGCACCGGGACAGGGCTCGAGCAGTACTTC. Amino acid sequence: CASSRTGTGLEQYF.